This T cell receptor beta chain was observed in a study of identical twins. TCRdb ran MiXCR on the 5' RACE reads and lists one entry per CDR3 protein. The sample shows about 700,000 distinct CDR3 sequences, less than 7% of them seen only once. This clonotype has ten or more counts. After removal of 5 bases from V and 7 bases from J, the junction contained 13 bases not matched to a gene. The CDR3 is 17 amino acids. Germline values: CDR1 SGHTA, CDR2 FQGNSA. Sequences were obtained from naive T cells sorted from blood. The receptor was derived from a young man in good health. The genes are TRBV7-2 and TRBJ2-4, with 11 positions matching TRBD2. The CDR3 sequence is CASSQPGLAASRNIQYF. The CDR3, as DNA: TGTGCCAGCAGCCAACCGGGACTAGCGGCCTCAAGGAACATTCAGTACTTC.